This T cell receptor beta chain was observed in a study of T cells in Graves' hyperthyroidism and ophthalmopathy. Germline CDR1 reads WSHSY; CDR2 reads SAAADI. This CDR3 spans 14 amino acids. Trimming took off 4 bases at V and 7 bases at J, with 17 bases between the two ends. This clonotype was seen ten or more times. Patients showing uncontrolled infection, other autoimmune disease, pregnancy or lactation were ineligible. The CDR3 regions of TCR beta were amplified from RNA transcripts. When the TCR CDR3 underwent first-round RT-PCR, the HTBI primer set was used. TCRdb reanalysed the multiplex PCR reads using MiXCR and keeps one entry per CDR3 protein. This sample yields about 260,000 distinct CDR3 sequences, of which 25% are seen a single time; about 30% belongs to the top ten.

The V and J genes are TRBV10-2 and TRBJ2-7; D is perhaps TRBD1 or TRBD2 (5 bases each). Sample: blood. The receptor's source is a man in his forties with Graves' hyperthyroidism that later progressed to Graves' ophthalmopathy. The CDR3 region has the DNA TGCGCCAGCAGTGGGGGGACCGCTGGCCTGGAGCAGTACTTC. Its protein is CASSGGTAGLEQYF.